A selection of T cell receptor beta chains follows, all from one sample in a study of CD8+CD57+ T cells in acquired aplastic anemia. TCRdb independently ran MiXCR on the reads; one entry per CDR3 protein. In the table there are 300,000 or so distinct CDR3 sequences, roughly 59% of which are singletons. The specimen sequenced was sorted CD4+, CD8+, or CD8+CD57+ T cells (not recorded which) from PBMCs. These receptor sequences come from a human donor with aplastic anemia. The CDR3 runs from the conserved cysteine through the conserved F or W. The D gene is left open where the match is weak. Size is stated for part of the rows, as once, few or many counts, or as a class when the clone is expanded.

-	TRBJ1-6	TRBV5-1	TRBD1	TGCGCCAGCAGCTTGGGGGGGACAGGGATTGCCGTTTACTTT	CASSLGGTGIAVYF
-	TRBJ2-7	TRBV2	-	TGTGCCAGCACACCAGGGCCCCGGGGACACGAGCAGTACTTC	CASTPGPRGHEQYF
-	TRBJ1-5	TRBV12-3/TRBV12-4	TRBD1	TGTGCCAGCAACCGGGACTCCAGGGGGACCCAGCATTTT	CASNRDSRGTQHF
-	TRBJ1-6	TRBV7-9	-	TGTGCCAGCAGCATACGGAGGTCCAATTCACCCCTCCACTTT	CASSIRRSNSPLHF
-	TRBJ2-3	TRBV5-1	-	TGCGCCAGCAGCTCCCGGGACTCCGGCACAGATACGCAGTATTTT	CASSSRDSGTDTQYF
-	TRBJ2-7	TRBV20-1	-	TGCAGTGCTAGAGATCCTAGTTTTTACGAGCAGTACTTC	CSARDPSFYEQYF
few	TRBJ2-7	TRBV2	TRBD1	TGTGCCAGCAACACCGGGACAGGGTCCTACGAGCAGTACTTC	CASNTGTGSYEQYF
few	TRBJ2-7	TRBV2	-	TGTGCCAGCAAAGGGGTCGAGCAGTACTTC	CASKGVEQYF
many	TRBJ2-7	TRBV4-1	-	TGCGCCAGCAGCCAAGTTGGGCAGGGGAGTGGCGAGCAGTACTTC	CASSQVGQGSGEQYF
-	TRBJ1-1	TRBV24-1	-	TGTGCCACCAGAAGCACTGAAGCTTTCTTT	CATRSTEAFF
-	TRBJ2-7	TRBV5-1	TRBD2	TGCGCCAGTCTTAAGAAGGGAGGGCCCTATGAGCAGTACTTC	CASLKKGGPYEQYF
-	TRBJ2-7	TRBV7-2	TRBD1	TGTGCCAGCAGCTTCGGACAGGGTTTCTACGAGCAGTACTTC	CASSFGQGFYEQYF
-	TRBJ2-2	TRBV7-2	-	TGTGCCAGTACCCGGCTAGCTAGCACCGGGGAGCTGTTTTTT	CASTRLASTGELFF
-	TRBJ2-5	TRBV20-1	-	TGCAATGCTAGTGAGTGGACCCAAGAGACCCAGTACTTC	CNASEWTQETQYF
few	TRBJ1-2	TRBV7-8	-	TGTGCCAGCAGCTTACAGGGGCAGGTTGGCTACACCTTC	CASSLQGQVGYTF
-	TRBJ2-7	TRBV10-3	-	TGTGCCGTCCAGGGCTTCGACGAGCAGTACTTC	CAVQGFDEQYF
-	TRBJ1-2	TRBV2	-	TGTGCCAGCAGTGAAGTCAGGGGAGTGGATGGCTACACCTTC	CASSEVRGVDGYTF
few	TRBJ1-2	TRBV2	-	TGTGCCAGCAGGAAACAGGGAACAGCAGCTAACTATGGCTACACCTTC	CASRKQGTAANYGYTF
few	TRBJ2-7	TRBV9	TRBD1	TGTGCCAGCAGCGTAGGACAGGGGCCCTACGAGCAGTACTTC	CASSVGQGPYEQYF
-	TRBJ2-7	TRBV3-1	TRBD2	TGTGCCAGCAAGGGCGGGGGTTACAATGAGCAGTACTTC	CASKGGGYNEQYF
-	TRBJ2-1	TRBV24-1	-	TGTGCCACCAGTGATGGAGGTGGGAATGGGCAGTTCTTC	CATSDGGGNGQFF
-	TRBJ1-2	TRBV2	TRBD1	TGTGCCAGCAGTGATCAAGGGACAGGGGGAGGCCACACCTTC	CASSDQGTGGGHTF
-	TRBJ1-2	TRBV20-1	-	TGCAGTGCTGGAGTAGCGGGGGGCGCGAGTTCTGGCTACACCTTC	CSAGVAGGASSGYTF
many	TRBJ2-2	TRBV3-1	-	TGTGCCAGCAGCCACGGGCTTTCGAACACCGGGGAGCTGTTTTTT	CASSHGLSNTGELFF
once	TRBJ2-7	TRBV7-6	TRBD1	TGTGCCAGCAGCGTCCCCGGGACAGGGAACAACGAGCAGTACTTC	CASSVPGTGNNEQYF
-	TRBJ2-1	TRBV25-1	-	TGTGCCAGCAGTGACAACCGGGACGTATACAATGAGCAGTTCTTC	CASSDNRDVYNEQFF
-	TRBJ2-7	TRBV20-1	TRBD1	TGCAGTGCCAGGGACAGGGCGTGGGAGCAGTACTTC	CSARDRAWEQYF
many	TRBJ2-7	TRBV19	TRBD1	TGTGCCAGTAGGGGACCGGGACAGGCATCCTACGAGCAGTACTTC	CASRGPGQASYEQYF
many	TRBJ1-4	TRBV5-6	TRBD1	TGTGCCAGCAGCCCACAGGGGATTAATGAAAAACTGTTTTTT	CASSPQGINEKLFF
few	TRBJ1-5	TRBV19	-	TGTGCCAGTAGTATGCTTGAGGTCTCTCAGCCCCAGCATTTT	CASSMLEVSQPQHF
-	TRBJ2-7	TRBV2	-	TGTGCCAGCAGCTTATTCCAGGGGCTGGAGCAGTACTTC	CASSLFQGLEQYF
few	TRBJ1-2	TRBV6-4	-	TGTGCCGCCCCGCCCCGGGGGAAGTATGGCTACACCTTC	CAAPPRGKYGYTF
many	TRBJ1-1	TRBV5-1	-	TGCGCCAGCAGCTTGGTGTCAGGGATTGACACTGAAGCTTTCTTT	CASSLVSGIDTEAFF
-	TRBJ2-7	TRBV29-1	-	TGCAGCGTTGAAGAGGGGGCCGGCGAGCAGTACTTC	CSVEEGAGEQYF
many	TRBJ2-3	TRBV7-9	TRBD2	TGTGCCAGCAGCTTAGGGACTAGAGGGCCGAAGGGTACGCAGTATTTT	CASSLGTRGPKGTQYF
many	TRBJ1-1	TRBV7-8	-	TGTGCCAGCAGCCTAGGGGGGGGCGCGTCCCATAGGGTCACTGAAGCTTTCTTT	CASSLGGGASHRVTEAFF
-	TRBJ2-5	TRBV7-8	-	TGTGCCAGCAGCTTAGCGCCGGTCAGGGCGTCCCAGTACTTC	CASSLAPVRASQYF
-	TRBJ2-3	TRBV15	-	TGTGCCACCAGCAGAGATATGGGGGCGGATACGCAGTATTTT	CATSRDMGADTQYF